This entry lists 5 T cell receptor beta chains sequenced from one sample in a study of post-analysis software for immune sequencing data. General observations from the study: Relative to controls, patients had a few TRBV segments at higher frequency, with TRBV5-6, TRBV5-1 and TRBV20-1 among these.

Unique molecular identifiers featured in each of the TCR beta cDNA libraries. MiXCR, run by TCRdb on the PCR reads, gives a single entry per CDR3 protein. The table records some 190,000 distinct CDR3 sequences, around 29% of them present only once. No antigen has been assigned to these receptors. Sequences were obtained from blood. These TCRs come from a girl younger than 18 with multiple sclerosis.

In its sample, this clonotype was seen once. Sequence at one end of the junction differs from germline and may be a read error. The chain combines TRBV5-1 with TRBJ2-1; D is perhaps TRBD1 or TRBD2 (6 bases each). CDR1 SGHRS and CDR2 YFSETQ come from the germline V gene. CDR3 length: 15 residues. The CDR3, as DNA: TGCGCCAGCAGCCCAAGGGGGGCGAATTACAATGGGCAGTTCTTC. Translating it yields CASSPRGANYNGQFF.

The rearrangement links TRBV20-1 to TRBJ2-1; D may be TRBD2 (6 bases). The germline gives CDR1 DFQATT, CDR2 SNEGSKA (reference sequence). This CDR3 spans 16 amino acids. With 7 bases removed from V and 0 bases from J, the gap between germline ends came to 19 bases. The CDR3 is CSGRGSGLSSYNEQFF. Here the CDR3 DNA reads TGCAGTGGGAGAGGCAGCGGGTTGAGCTCCTACAATGAGCAGTTCTTC.

Remarks on this clonotype: A single base separates this from a much larger clone, so it may be a read error. The chain joins TRBV20-1 to TRBJ2-7; TRBD2 is a possible D gene (5 bases). The V gene's germline CDR1 is DFQATT and CDR2 SNEGSKA (reference sequence). Trimming took off 1 base at V and 7 bases at J, with 20 bases between the two ends. This CDR3 spans 15 amino acids. CDR3 DNA: TGCAGTGCTAGAGGGCGGAGCGGCTCCTACAATGAGCAGTACTTC. Amino acids: CSARGRSGSYNEQYF.

The chain links TRBV5-6 to TRBJ1-4; the D is unclear. The germline V gene encodes CDR1 SGHDT and CDR2 YYEEEE. The CDR3 totals 14 residues. Between the trimmed V and J ends, which lost 4 bases and 0 bases, there was a span of 7 bases. CDR3 loop: CASSLKTTNEKLFF. The CDR3 DNA is TGTGCCAGCAGCCTAAAAACAACTAATGAAAAACTGTTTTTT.

This clonotype was seen at least ten times. The chain joins TRBV20-1 to TRBJ2-1; no clear D gene. This CDR3 is built from 16 residues. The V end lost 0 bases, the J end lost 2 bases, and 14 bases lay between the germline ends. Germline V gene sequence: CDR1 DFQATT, CDR2 SNEGSKA (reference sequence). The CDR3 nucleotides read TGCAGTGCTAGAGATCCCTCCGCGCGTACCTACAATGAGCAGTTCTTC. It codes for CSARDPSARTYNEQFF.